Listed here is a single TCR beta chain. This table comes from immunoSEQ multiplex PCR, and its TCRdb copy is limited to in-frame clones, with some not included. In the table there are about 600,000 clones, roughly 97% of which are singletons. This sample is drawn from a study of shared clonotypes between healthy human individuals. Sequencing was performed on naive CD4+ T cells sorted from blood. Subset: CD45RA+ positively selected. This TCR was sampled from a woman aged 25 to 39 in good health.

The CDR3 DNA sequence: TGTGCCACCAGCCGCATCCGGGGTGAAAAACTGTTTTTT. It is translated as CATSRIRGEKLFF. The chain joins TRBV15 to TRBJ1-4; D is undetermined. Germline CDR1 LNHNV, CDR2 YYDKDF (reference sequence). V lost 5 bases and J lost 7, with 11 bases in between. The CDR3 runs to 13 residues.